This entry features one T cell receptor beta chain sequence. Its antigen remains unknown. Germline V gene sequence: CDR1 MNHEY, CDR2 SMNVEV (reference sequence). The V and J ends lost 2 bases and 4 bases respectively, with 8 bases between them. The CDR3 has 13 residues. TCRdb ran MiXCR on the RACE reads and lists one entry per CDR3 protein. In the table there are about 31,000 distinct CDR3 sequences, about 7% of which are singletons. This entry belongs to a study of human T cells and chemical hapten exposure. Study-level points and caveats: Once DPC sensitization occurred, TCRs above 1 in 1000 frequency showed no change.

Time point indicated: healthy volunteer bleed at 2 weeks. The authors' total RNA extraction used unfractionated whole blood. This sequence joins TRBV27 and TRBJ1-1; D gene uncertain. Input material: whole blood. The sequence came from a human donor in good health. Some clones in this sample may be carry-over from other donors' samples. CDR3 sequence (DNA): TGTGCCAGCAGTTTAGACGGCGTCACTGAAGCTTTCTTT. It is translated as CASSLDGVTEAFF.